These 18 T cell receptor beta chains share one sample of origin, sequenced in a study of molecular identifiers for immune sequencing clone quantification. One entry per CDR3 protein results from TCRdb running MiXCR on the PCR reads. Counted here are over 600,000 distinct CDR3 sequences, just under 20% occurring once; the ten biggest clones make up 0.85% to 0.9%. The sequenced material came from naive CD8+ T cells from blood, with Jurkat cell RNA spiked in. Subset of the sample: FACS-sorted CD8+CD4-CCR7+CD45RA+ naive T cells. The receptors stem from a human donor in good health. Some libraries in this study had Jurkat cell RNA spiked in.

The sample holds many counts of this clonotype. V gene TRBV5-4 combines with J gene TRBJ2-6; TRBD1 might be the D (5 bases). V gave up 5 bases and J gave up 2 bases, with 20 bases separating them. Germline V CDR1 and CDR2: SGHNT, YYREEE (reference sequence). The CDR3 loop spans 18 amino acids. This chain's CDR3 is CASSSTAGWLAGANVLTF. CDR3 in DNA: TGTGCCAGCAGTAGTACCGCAGGGTGGTTGGCTGGGGCCAACGTCCTGACTTTC.

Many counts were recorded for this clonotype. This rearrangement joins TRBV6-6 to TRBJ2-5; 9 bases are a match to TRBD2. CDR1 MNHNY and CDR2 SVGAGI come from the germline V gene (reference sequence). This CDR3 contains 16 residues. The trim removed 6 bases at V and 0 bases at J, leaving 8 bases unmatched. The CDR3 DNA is TGTGCCAGCAGCCAATTAGCGGGGGTAAACCAAGAGACCCAGTACTTC. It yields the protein CASSQLAGVNQETQYF.

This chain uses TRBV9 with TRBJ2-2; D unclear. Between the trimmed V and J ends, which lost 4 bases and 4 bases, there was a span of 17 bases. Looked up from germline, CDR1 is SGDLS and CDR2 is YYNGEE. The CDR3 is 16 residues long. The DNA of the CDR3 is TGTGCCAGCAGCCCCGACCTTGTATCGAGCACCGGGGAGCTGTTTTTT. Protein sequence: CASSPDLVSSTGELFF.

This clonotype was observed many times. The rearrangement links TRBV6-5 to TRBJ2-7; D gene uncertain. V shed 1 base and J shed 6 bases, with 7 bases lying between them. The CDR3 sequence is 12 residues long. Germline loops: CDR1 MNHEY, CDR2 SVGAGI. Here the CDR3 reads CASSYLGGEQYF. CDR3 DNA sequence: TGTGCCAGCAGTTACTTGGGCGGCGAGCAGTACTTC.

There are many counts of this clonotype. The chain's CDR3 is CASSSDRGVETQYF. The CDR3, as DNA: TGTGCCAGCAGCTCGGACAGGGGGGTAGAGACCCAGTACTTC. The chain uses TRBV7-8 and TRBJ2-5; TRBD1 matches 10 bases. CDR3 length: 14 residues. V gave up 4 bases and J gave up 4 bases; unmatched junction bases: 3. Germline V gives CDR1 SGHVS, CDR2 FQNEAQ.

The CDR3 reads CASSLGGASEKLFF. CDR3 nucleotide sequence: TGTGCCAGCAGCTTGGGAGGGGCAAGTGAAAAACTGTTTTTT. V gene TRBV5-6 combines with J gene TRBJ1-4, with D possibly TRBD1 on 5 matching bases. V was pared by 0 bases and J by 7 bases, with 10 bases between. This CDR3 comprises 14 residues. Germline CDR1 is SGHDT and CDR2 is YYEEEE.

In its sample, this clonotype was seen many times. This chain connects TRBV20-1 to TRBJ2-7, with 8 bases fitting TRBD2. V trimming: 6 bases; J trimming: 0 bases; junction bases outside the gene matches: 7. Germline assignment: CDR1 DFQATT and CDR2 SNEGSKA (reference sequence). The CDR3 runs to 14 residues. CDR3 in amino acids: CSATGLAGSYEQYF. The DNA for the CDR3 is TGCAGTGCCACCGGACTAGCAGGCTCCTACGAGCAGTACTTC.

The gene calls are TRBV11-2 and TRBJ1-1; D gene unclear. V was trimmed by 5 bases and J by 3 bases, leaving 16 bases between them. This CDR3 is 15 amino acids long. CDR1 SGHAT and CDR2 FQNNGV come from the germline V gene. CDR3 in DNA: TGTGCCAGCAGCCCATTTCCGGTGGGCTACACTGAAGCTTTCTTT. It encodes CASSPFPVGYTEAFF.

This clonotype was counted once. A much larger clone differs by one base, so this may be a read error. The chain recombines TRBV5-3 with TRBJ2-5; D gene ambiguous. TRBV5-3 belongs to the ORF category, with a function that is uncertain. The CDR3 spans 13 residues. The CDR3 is CASSWAAGEAQYF. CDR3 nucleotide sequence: TGTGCCAGCAGCTGGGCCGCCGGAGAGGCCCAGTACTTC.

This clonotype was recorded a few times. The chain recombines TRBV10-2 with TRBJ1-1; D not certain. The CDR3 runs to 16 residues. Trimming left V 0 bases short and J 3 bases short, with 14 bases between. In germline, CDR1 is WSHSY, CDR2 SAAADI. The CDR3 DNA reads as TGCGCCAGCAGTGAGTCGAAATGGCATTCGGACACTGAAGCTTTCTTT. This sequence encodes CASSESKWHSDTEAFF.

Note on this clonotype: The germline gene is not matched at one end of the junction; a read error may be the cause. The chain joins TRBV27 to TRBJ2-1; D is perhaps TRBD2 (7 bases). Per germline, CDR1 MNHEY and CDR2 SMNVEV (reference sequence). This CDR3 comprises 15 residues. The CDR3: CASSRSSGGTNERFF. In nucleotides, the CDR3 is TGTGCCAGCAGTCGCTCTTCGGGGGGCACAAATGAGCGGTTCTTC.

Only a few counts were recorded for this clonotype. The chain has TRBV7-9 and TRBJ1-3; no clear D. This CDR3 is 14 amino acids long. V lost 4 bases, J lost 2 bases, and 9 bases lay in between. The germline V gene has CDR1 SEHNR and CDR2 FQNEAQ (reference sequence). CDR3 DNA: TGTGCCAGCAGCTACGAGGGTCCTGGAAACACCATATATTTT. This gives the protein CASSYEGPGNTIYF.

The CDR3 region has the DNA TGTGCCAGCAGTGAAGCGGGAGACTATCCCTGGCAAGAGACCCAGTACTTC. This codes for CASSEAGDYPWQETQYF. The gene calls are TRBV2 and TRBJ2-5, with D possibly being TRBD2 (5 bases). The CDR3 has 17 amino acids. V gave up 0 bases and J gave up 2 bases, with 16 bases separating them. CDR1 and CDR2 from the germline V gene are SNHLY and FYNNEI.

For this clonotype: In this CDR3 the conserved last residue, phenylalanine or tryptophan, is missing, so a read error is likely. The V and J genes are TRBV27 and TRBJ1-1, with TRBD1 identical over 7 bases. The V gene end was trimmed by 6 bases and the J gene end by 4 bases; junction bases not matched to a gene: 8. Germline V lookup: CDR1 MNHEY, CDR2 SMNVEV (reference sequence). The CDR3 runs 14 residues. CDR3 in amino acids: CASSHRGIGTEAFL. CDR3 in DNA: TGTGCCAGCAGCCACAGGGGTATCGGCACTGAAGCTTTCCTT.

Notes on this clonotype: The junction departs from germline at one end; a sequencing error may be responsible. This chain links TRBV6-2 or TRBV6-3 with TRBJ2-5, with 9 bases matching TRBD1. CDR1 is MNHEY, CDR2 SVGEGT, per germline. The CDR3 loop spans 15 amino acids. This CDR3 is CASGTDRGLQETQYF. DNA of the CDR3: TGCGCCAGCGGTACGGACAGGGGATTACAAGAGACCCAGTACTTC.

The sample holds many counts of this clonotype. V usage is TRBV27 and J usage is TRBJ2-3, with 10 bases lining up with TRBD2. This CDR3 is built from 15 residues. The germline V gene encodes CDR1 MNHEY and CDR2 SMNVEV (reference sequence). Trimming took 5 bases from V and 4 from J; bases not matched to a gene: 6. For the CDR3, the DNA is TGTGCCAGCAGTGCAAGCGGGAGGGCCCCAGATACGCAGTATTTT. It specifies CASSASGRAPDTQYF.

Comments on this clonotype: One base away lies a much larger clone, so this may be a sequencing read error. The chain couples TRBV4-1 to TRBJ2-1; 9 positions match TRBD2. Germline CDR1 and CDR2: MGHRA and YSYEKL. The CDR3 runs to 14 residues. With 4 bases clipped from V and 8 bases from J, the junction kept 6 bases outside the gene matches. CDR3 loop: CASSRRTSDHEQFF. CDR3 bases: TGCGCCAGCAGCCGGCGGACTAGCGATCATGAGCAGTTCTTC.

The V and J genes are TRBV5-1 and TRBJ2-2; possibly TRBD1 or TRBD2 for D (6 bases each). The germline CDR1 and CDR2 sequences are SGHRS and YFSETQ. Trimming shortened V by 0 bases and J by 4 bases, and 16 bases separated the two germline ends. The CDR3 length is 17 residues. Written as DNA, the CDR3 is TGCGCCAGCAGCTTGGTTGGGGGGCAGATAAGCACCGGGGAGCTGTTTTTT. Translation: CASSLVGGQISTGELFF.